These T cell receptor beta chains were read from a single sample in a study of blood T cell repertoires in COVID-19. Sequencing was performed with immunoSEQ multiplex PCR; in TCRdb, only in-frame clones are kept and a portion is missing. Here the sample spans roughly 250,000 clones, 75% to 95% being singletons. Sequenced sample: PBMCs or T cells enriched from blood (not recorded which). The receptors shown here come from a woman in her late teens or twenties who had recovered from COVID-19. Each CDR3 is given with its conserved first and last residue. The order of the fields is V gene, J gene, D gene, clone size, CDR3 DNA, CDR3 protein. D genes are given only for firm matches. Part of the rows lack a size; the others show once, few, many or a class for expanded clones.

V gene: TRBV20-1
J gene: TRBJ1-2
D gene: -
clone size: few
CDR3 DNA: TGCAGTGCTAGTCCTAGGGGTTTGTATGGCTACACCTTC
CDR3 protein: CSASPRGLYGYTF

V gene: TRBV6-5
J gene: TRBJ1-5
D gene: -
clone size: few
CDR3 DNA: TGTGCCAGCAGGTACTCGCGAGAGCGGCCCCAGCATTTT
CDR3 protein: CASRYSRERPQHF

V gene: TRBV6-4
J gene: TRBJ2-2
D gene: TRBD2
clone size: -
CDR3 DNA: TGTGCCAGCAGAAGAACCGGACTAGCTGGGAACACCGGGGAGCTGTTTTTT
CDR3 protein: CASRRTGLAGNTGELFF

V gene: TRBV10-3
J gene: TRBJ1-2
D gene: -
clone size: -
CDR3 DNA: TGTGCCACCACGGGGCGGCGCGGGGATGGCTACACCTTC
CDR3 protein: CATTGRRGDGYTF

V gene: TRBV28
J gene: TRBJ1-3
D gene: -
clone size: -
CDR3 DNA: TGTGCCAGCAGTCGGGGGGGAGATGATGCGCTATGGACTTTT
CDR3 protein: CASSRGGDDALWTF

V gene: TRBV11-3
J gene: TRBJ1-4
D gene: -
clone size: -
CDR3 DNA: TGTGCCAGCAGCTCGACAGGAGCAACTAATGAAAAACTGTTTTTT
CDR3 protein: CASSSTGATNEKLFF

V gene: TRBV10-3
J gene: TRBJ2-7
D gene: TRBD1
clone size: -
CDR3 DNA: TGTGCCACAGGGGGCAACTACGAGCAGTACTTC
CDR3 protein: CATGGNYEQYF

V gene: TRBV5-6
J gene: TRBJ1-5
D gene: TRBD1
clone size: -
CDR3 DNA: TGTGCCAGCAGCGGCCGGGACAGCGATCAGCCCCAGCATTTT
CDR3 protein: CASSGRDSDQPQHF

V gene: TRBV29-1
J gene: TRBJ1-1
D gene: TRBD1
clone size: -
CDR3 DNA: TGCAGCGCCCGCACAGGGGCAGGCACTGAAGCTTTCTTT
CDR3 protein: CSARTGAGTEAFF

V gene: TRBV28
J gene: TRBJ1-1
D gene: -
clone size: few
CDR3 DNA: TGTGCCACCCTACCATTTATTAATTCGGAGGGGCCTGAAGCTTTCTTT
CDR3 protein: CATLPFINSEGPEAFF

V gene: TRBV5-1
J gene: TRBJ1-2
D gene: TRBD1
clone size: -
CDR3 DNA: TGCGCCAGCAGCGTGGGACAGGACTTCTATGGCTACACCTTC
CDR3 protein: CASSVGQDFYGYTF

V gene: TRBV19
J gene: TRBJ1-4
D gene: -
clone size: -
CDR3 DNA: TGTGCCAGTAGTATCCCCGGCAGGGGAAATGAAAAACTGTTTTTT
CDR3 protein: CASSIPGRGNEKLFF

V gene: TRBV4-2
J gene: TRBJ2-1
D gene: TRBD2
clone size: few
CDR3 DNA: TGTGCCAGCAGCCAAGAAATGGCTGCGGGAGGCTACAATGAGCAGTTCTTC
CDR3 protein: CASSQEMAAGGYNEQFF

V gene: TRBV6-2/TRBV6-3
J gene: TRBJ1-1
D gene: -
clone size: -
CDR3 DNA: TGTGCCAGCAGTCCCTTGGCGGGACACACTGAAGCTTTCTTT
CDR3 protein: CASSPLAGHTEAFF

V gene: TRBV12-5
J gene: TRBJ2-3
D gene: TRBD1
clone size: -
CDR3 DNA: TGTGCTAGTGGTGTACAGGGGGTGGTAGATACGCAGTATTTT
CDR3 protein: CASGVQGVVDTQYF

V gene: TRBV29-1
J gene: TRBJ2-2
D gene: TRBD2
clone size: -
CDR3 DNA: TGCAGCGTTCGGCCTAGCGGGAGGGTCTGGGAGCTGTTTTTT
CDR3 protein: CSVRPSGRVWELFF

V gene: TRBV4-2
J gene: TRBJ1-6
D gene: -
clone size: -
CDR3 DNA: TGTGCCAGCAGCCAAGGTCTGGGGGGGCAGGGAAAATCACCCCTCCACTTT
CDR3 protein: CASSQGLGGQGKSPLHF

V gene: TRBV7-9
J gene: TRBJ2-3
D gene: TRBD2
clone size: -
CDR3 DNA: TGTGCCAGCAGCTTACGAGGAGGTAGCGGGGGGGCCTTAGATACGCAGTATTTT
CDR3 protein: CASSLRGGSGGALDTQYF

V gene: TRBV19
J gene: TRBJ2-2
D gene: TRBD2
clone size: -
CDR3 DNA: TGTGCCAGTAGTATTCTAGCGGGAGCTTACCACACCGGGGAGCTGTTTTTT
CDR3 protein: CASSILAGAYHTGELFF

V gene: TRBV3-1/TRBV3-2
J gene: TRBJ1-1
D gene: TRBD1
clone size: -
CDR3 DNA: TGTGCCAGCAGCCCGACAGGGTTGATCACTGAAGCTTTCTTT
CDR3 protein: CASSPTGLITEAFF

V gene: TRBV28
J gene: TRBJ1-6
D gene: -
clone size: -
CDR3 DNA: TGTGCCAGCAGTTTTGATGGCAATTCACCCCTCCACTTT
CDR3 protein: CASSFDGNSPLHF

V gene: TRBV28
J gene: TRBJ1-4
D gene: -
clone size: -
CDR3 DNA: TGTGCCAGCAGGACGACAGGTGCAAATGAAAAACTGTTTTTT
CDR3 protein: CASRTTGANEKLFF

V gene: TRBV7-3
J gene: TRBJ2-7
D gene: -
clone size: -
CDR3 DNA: TGTGCCAGCAGCGAAAGAGGGTCGGGTGAGCAGTACTTC
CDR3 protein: CASSERGSGEQYF

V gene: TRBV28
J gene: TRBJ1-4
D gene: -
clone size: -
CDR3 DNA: TGTGCCAGCAGTTTTTATAGTAATGAAAAACTGTTTTTT
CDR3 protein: CASSFYSNEKLFF

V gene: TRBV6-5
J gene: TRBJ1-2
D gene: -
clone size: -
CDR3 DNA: TGTGCCAGCAGTAGGACGGACAGTCATGGCTACACCTTC
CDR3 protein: CASSRTDSHGYTF

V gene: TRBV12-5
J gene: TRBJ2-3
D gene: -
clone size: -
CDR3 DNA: TGTGCTAGCCAACTTGAGGGACTCTCTACGCAGTATTTT
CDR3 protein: CASQLEGLSTQYF

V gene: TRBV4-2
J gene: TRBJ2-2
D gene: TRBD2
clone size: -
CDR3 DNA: TGTGCCAGCAGCCAAGCGGCCGCGGGGGGGCCCGGGCCCGGGGAGCTGTTTTTT
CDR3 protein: CASSQAAAGGPGPGELFF

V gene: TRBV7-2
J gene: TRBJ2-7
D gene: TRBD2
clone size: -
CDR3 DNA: TGTGCCAGCAGCTTGACTAGCGCCTACGAGCAGTACTTC
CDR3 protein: CASSLTSAYEQYF

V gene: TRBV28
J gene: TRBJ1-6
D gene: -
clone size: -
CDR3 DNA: TGTGCCAGCAGTTTATTGACAGAAAATTCACCCCTCCACTTT
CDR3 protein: CASSLLTENSPLHF

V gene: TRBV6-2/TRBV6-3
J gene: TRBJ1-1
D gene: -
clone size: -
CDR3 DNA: TGTACCAGCAGTTACCGTTTCAACACTGAAGCTTTCTTT
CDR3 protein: CTSSYRFNTEAFF

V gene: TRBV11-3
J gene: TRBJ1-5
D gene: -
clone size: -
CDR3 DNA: TGTGCCAGCAGCTCGGGTCATAATCAGCCCCAGCATTTT
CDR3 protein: CASSSGHNQPQHF

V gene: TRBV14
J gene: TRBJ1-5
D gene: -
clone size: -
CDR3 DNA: TGTGCCAGCAGCCAAGAAGGGGGACCGAGGGATCAGCCCCAGCATTTT
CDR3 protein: CASSQEGGPRDQPQHF

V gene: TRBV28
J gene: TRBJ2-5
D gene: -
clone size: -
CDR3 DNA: TGTGCCAGCAGTTTCCGCAGGGCAGAGACCCAGTACTTC
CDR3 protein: CASSFRRAETQYF

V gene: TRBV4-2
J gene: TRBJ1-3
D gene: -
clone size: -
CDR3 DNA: TGTGCCAGCAGCCAAGGACATTACTCTGGAAACACCATATATTTT
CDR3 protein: CASSQGHYSGNTIYF

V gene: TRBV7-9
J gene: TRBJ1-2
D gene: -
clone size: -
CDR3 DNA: TGTGCCAGCATCCTGACAGGATCTAACTATGGCTACACCTTC
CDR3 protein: CASILTGSNYGYTF

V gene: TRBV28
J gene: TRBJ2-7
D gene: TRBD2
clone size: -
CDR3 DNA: TGTGCCAGCACCCTCCCGACTAGCGGGAGGCAGTACTTC
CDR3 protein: CASTLPTSGRQYF

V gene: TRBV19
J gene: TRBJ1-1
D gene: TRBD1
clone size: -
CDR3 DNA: TGTGCCAGTAGTATGCGACAGGGGGCCACTGAAGCTTTCTTT
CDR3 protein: CASSMRQGATEAFF

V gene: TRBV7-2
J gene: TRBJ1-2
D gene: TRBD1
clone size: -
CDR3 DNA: TGTGCCAGCAGCTCCACAGGGGGCGGCTATGGCTACACCTTC
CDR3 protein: CASSSTGGGYGYTF

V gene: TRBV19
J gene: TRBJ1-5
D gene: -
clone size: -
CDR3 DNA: TGTGCCAGTACCCGGGACACACGGGTCCGCAATCAGCCCCAGCATTTT
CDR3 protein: CASTRDTRVRNQPQHF

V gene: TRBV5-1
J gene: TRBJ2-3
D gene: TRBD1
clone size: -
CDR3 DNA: TGCGCCAGCAGCTTGGTTCAGGGGGCAGATACGCAGTATTTT
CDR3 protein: CASSLVQGADTQYF

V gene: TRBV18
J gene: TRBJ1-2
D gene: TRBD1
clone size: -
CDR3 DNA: TGTGCCAGCTCTCCCCCCCCTCCGGGACAGATTTATGGCTACACCTTC
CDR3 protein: CASSPPPPGQIYGYTF

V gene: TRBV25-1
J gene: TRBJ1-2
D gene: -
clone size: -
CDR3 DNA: TGTGCCAGCAGTGACCCGGCGGGTCGAAACACCTTC
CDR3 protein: CASSDPAGRNTF

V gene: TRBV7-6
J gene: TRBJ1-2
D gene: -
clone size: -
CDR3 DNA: TGTGCCAGCAGCCCGCCGGGAGGGGCCTACTATGGCTACACCTTC
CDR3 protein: CASSPPGGAYYGYTF

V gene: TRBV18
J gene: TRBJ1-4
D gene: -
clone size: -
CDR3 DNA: TGTGCCAGCTCACCCCGGGGAGGTACTAATGAAAAACTGTTTTTT
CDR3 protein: CASSPRGGTNEKLFF

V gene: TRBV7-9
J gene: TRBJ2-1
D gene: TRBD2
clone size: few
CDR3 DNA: TGTGCCAGCAGCGCGACTAGCGGGGGGGACCCCAATGAGCAGTTCTTC
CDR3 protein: CASSATSGGDPNEQFF

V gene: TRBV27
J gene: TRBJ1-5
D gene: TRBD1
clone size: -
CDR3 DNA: TGTGCCAGCAGGCAGGGGGCTTTGCAGCCCCAGCATTTT
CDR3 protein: CASRQGALQPQHF

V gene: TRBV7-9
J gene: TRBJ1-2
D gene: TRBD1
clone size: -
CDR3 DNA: TGTGCCAGCAGCCCCCTATCGGGACAGGGGTCCTATGGCTACACCTTC
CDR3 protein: CASSPLSGQGSYGYTF

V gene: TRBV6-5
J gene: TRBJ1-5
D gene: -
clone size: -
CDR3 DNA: TGTGCCAGTCGACAGAGACAGGCCAATCAGCCCCAGCATTTT
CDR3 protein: CASRQRQANQPQHF

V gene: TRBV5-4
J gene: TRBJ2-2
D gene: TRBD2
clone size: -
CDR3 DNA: TGTGCCAGCAGCTTTAGCGGGAGGGCCGGCGGGGAGCTGTTTTTT
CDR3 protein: CASSFSGRAGGELFF

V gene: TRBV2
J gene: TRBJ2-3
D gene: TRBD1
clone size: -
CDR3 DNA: TGTGCCAGCAGCTCGGACAGGGCTAGCACAGATACGCAGTATTTT
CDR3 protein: CASSSDRASTDTQYF

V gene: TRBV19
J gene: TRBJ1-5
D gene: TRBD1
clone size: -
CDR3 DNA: TGTGCCAGTAGTAGGGGGACAGGGAAAAATCAGCCCCAGCATTTT
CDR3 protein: CASSRGTGKNQPQHF

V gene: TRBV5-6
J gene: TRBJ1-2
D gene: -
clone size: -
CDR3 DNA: TGTGCCAGCAGCGTGCAGGGTCTTGGCTACACCTTC
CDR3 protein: CASSVQGLGYTF

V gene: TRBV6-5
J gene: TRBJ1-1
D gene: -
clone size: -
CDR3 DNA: TGTGCCAGCTTCCGGGATTCGAACACTGAAGCTTTCTTT
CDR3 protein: CASFRDSNTEAFF